The 21 T cell receptor beta chains listed next were all sequenced from one sample in a study of siplizumab effects on memory and regulatory T cells. The table came from immunoSEQ multiplex PCR; TCRdb's copy has only in-frame clones and leaves some out. The sample records roughly 100,000 clones, 93% being singletons. The sequencing input was Tregs sorted from blood. These receptors all come from a human donor in good health.

The chain combines TRBV30 with TRBJ2-4; possibly TRBD1 for D (5 bases). This CDR3 contains 12 residues. V was pared by 7 bases and J by 9 bases, with 16 bases between. Germline lookup yields CDR1 GTSNPN and CDR2 SVGIG (reference sequence). In DNA form, the CDR3 reads TGTGCCTTCAGAGCAGGGTCGGGCATTCAGTACTTC. Its protein product is CAFRAGSGIQYF.

The V call is TRBV15, the J call TRBJ2-3; D could derive from TRBD1 or TRBD2 (6 bases each). Trimming shortened V by 2 bases and J by 4 bases, and 10 bases separated the two germline ends. Germline V gene sequence: CDR1 LNHNV, CDR2 YYDKDF (reference sequence). The CDR3 totals 14 residues. The CDR3 DNA is TGTGCCACCAGCAGACCGGGGGCGTCAGATACGCAGTATTTT. It is translated as CATSRPGASDTQYF. The variable domain in full, completed from reference TRBV15 and TRBJ2-3, reads DAMVIQNPRYQVTQFGKPVTLSCSQTLNHNVMYWYQQKSSQAPKLLFHYYDKDFNNEADTPDNFQSRRPNTSFCFLDIRSPGLGDTAMYLCATSRPGASDTQYFGPGTRLTVL.

The chain has TRBV19 and TRBJ1-6; D is unclear. V was shortened by 4 bases and J by 10 bases, with 14 bases between the two germline ends. The length of the CDR3 is 14 residues. Per germline, CDR1 LNHDA and CDR2 SQIVND (reference sequence). The CDR3 DNA sequence: TGTGCCAGTAGTAACCGACACTCATGGTCACCCCTCCACTTT. Translating gives CASSNRHSWSPLHF.

The chain carries TRBV18 and TRBJ2-2; no reliable D call. This CDR3 comprises 12 residues. Trimming pared 2 bases from V and 6 bases from J, leaving 4 bases between. CDR1 KGHSH and CDR2 LQKENI come from the germline V gene. This CDR3 is CASSPGSGELFF. As DNA, the CDR3 is TGTGCCAGCTCACCAGGGTCCGGGGAGCTGTTTTTT.

V is TRBV6-1 and J is TRBJ1-6; 9 positions match TRBD1. The CDR3 runs to 14 residues. Germline CDR1 reads MNHNS; CDR2 reads SASEGT. V dropped 6 bases and J dropped 8; count of bases not matched to a gene: 5. The CDR3 DNA reads TGTGCCAGCAGGGGACAGGGTGTGCATTCACCCCTCCACTTT. Protein sequence: CASRGQGVHSPLHF.

The gene calls are TRBV5-1 and TRBJ1-1; D not resolved. The CDR3 length is 13 residues. Germline V lookup: CDR1 SGHRS, CDR2 YFSETQ. V lost 0 bases, J lost 0 bases, and 3 bases lay in between. CDR3 amino acids: CASSLGLNTEAFF. For the CDR3, the DNA is TGCGCCAGCAGCTTGGGGTTGAACACTGAAGCTTTCTTT.

V gene TRBV13 combines with J gene TRBJ2-1; D is uncertain. The CDR3 loop spans 15 amino acids. Deletions cut 0 bases from V and 6 bases from J, with 12 bases between. Germline-derived CDR1 and CDR2 are PRHDT and FYEKMQ (reference sequence). CDR3 in DNA: TGTGCCAGCAGCTTAGGCCGATGGGCATCCAATGAGCAGTTCTTC. Translation: CASSLGRWASNEQFF.

V is TRBV27 and J is TRBJ1-1; D may be TRBD1 (6 bases). This CDR3 has 13 residues. Germline CDR1 is MNHEY and CDR2 is SMNVEV (reference sequence). V lost 3 bases and J 5 bases, leaving 10 bases between the germline ends. The CDR3 DNA is TGTGCCAGCAGTTTTCAGGGGACGACTGAAGCTTTCTTT. Amino acid sequence: CASSFQGTTEAFF.

The rearrangement joins TRBV7-9 to TRBJ2-7; 11 bases line up with TRBD2. This CDR3 has 15 residues. The V gene's germline CDR1 is SEHNR and CDR2 FQNEAQ (reference sequence). After removal of 6 bases from V and 7 bases from J, the junction contained 11 bases not matched to a gene. The CDR3 reads CASRRTSGRAGEQYF. CDR3 DNA: TGTGCCAGCAGGCGCACTAGCGGGAGAGCGGGAGAGCAGTACTTC.

The chain couples TRBV7-3 to TRBJ2-5, with 8 bases matching TRBD2. Trimming removed 1 base from V and 5 bases from J; junction bases left unmatched: 9. Germline-derived CDR1 and CDR2 are SGHTA and FQGTGA. The CDR3 runs to 16 residues. The CDR3 nucleotides are TGTGCCAGCAGCTTAAATCCAGCGGGAGTAGGGGAGACCCAGTACTTC. This gives the protein CASSLNPAGVGETQYF. The complete variable domain, with remaining parts taken from reference TRBV7-3 and TRBJ2-5, reads GAGVSQTPSNKVTEKGKYVELRCDPISGHTALYWYRQSLGQGPEFLIYFQGTGAADDSGLPNDRFFAVRPEGSVSTLKIQRTERGDSAVYLCASSLNPAGVGETQYFGPGTRLLVL.

The genes are TRBV11-2 and TRBJ1-1; 9 bases are a match to TRBD1. There are 17 residues in the CDR3. The germline gives CDR1 SGHAT, CDR2 FQNNGV. Trimming at V came to 4 bases and at J to 1 base, leaving 10 bases not matched to a gene. The CDR3 sequence is CASSYRTGADRNTEAFF. For the CDR3, the DNA is TGTGCCAGCAGCTACAGGACAGGGGCCGATAGGAACACTGAAGCTTTCTTT.

V and J are TRBV27 and TRBJ1-2; 10 bases align to TRBD1. Germline lookup yields CDR1 MNHEY and CDR2 SMNVEV (reference sequence). V lost 6 bases and J lost 3; bases outside the gene matches: 7. CDR3 size: 15 residues. The CDR3 DNA reads as TGTGCCAGCAGCCCTGACAGGGGGCCTCACTATGGCTACACCTTC. This sequence encodes CASSPDRGPHYGYTF.

This clone was seen only a few times. The V and J genes are TRBV25-1 and TRBJ1-4; no clear D. CDR1 and CDR2 (germline): MGHDK, SYGVNS. V was shortened by 3 bases and J by 10 bases, with 12 bases between the two germline ends. This CDR3 has 13 residues. The CDR3 region is CASSEPASPKLFF. The CDR3 DNA reads TGTGCCAGCAGTGAGCCTGCCAGTCCAAAACTGTTTTTT.

The chain has TRBV6-6 and TRBJ2-7; the D is unclear. The germline V gene encodes CDR1 MNHNY and CDR2 SVGAGI (reference sequence). V lost 6 bases and J lost 6, with 9 bases in between. The CDR3 spans 11 residues. CDR3 residues: CASRSQIEQYF. Here the CDR3 DNA reads TGTGCCAGCAGGTCACAGATCGAGCAGTACTTC.

The V gene is TRBV19, the J gene TRBJ2-4, with TRBD2 matching 10 bases. V gave up 2 bases and J gave up 2 bases; unmatched junction bases: 12. Germline V CDR1 and CDR2: LNHDA, SQIVND (reference sequence). The CDR3 spans 19 residues. CDR3 bases: TGTGCCAGTAGTATAAATTTAAGCGGGAGGGCCGGAACCAAAAACATTCAGTACTTC. This codes for CASSINLSGRAGTKNIQYF.

This sequence joins TRBV14 and TRBJ2-2; D may be TRBD2 (5 bases). V shed 4 bases and J shed 7 bases, with 13 bases lying between them. From germline, CDR1 is SGHDN and CDR2 FVKESK. CDR3 length: 14 amino acids. The DNA for the CDR3 is TGTGCCAGCAGCCTCAATTTACTAGACGGGGAGCTGTTTTTT. It specifies CASSLNLLDGELFF.

This chain joins TRBV6-1 and TRBJ2-7, with a weak D call TRBD2 (6 bases). Deletions cut 4 bases from V and 0 bases from J, with 10 bases between. The CDR3 extends over 14 amino acids. From germline, CDR1 is MNHNS and CDR2 SASEGT. CDR3 sequence reads: CASSVRDGSYEQYF. As DNA, the CDR3 is TGTGCCAGCAGTGTGCGGGACGGCTCCTACGAGCAGTACTTC.

This rearrangement joins TRBV27 to TRBJ2-1; 7 positions match TRBD1. This CDR3 has 14 residues. The ends lost 6 bases at V and 2 bases at J; junction bases unmatched: 4. CDR1 and CDR2 from the germline V gene are MNHEY and SMNVEV (reference sequence). The CDR3 DNA follows: TGTGCCAGCAGGAGACAGGGCCCCTACAATGAGCAGTTCTTC. It encodes CASRRQGPYNEQFF.

This CDR3 is CASSYSGFYGYTF. CDR3 bases: TGTGCCAGCAGTTACTCGGGATTCTATGGCTACACCTTC. The V call is TRBV6-5, the J call TRBJ1-2; D is undetermined. The CDR3 contains 13 residues. Germline V gives CDR1 MNHEY, CDR2 SVGAGI. The germline V and J ends were trimmed by 0 bases and 4 bases, with 6 bases remaining between them.

This chain connects TRBV5-1 to TRBJ1-1, with TRBD1 matching 10 bases. Trimming cost V 4 bases and J 3 bases; bases outside gene matches: 12. The CDR3 covers 17 residues. CDR1 and CDR2 from the germline V gene are SGHRS and YFSETQ. The CDR3 reads CASSGRTGGLFDTEAFF. CDR3 coding DNA: TGCGCCAGCAGCGGCAGGACAGGGGGTCTTTTCGACACTGAAGCTTTCTTT.

The chain combines TRBV6-1 with TRBJ2-1; 7 bases are a match to TRBD1. The CDR3 has 15 residues. Germline CDR1 MNHNS, CDR2 SASEGT. V shed 7 bases and J 2 bases; nucleotides not matched to a gene: 8. CDR3 nucleotide sequence: TGTGCCAGCAAAGGGACAGCGGTTACCTACAATGAGCAGTTCTTC. Translated, it gives CASKGTAVTYNEQFF.